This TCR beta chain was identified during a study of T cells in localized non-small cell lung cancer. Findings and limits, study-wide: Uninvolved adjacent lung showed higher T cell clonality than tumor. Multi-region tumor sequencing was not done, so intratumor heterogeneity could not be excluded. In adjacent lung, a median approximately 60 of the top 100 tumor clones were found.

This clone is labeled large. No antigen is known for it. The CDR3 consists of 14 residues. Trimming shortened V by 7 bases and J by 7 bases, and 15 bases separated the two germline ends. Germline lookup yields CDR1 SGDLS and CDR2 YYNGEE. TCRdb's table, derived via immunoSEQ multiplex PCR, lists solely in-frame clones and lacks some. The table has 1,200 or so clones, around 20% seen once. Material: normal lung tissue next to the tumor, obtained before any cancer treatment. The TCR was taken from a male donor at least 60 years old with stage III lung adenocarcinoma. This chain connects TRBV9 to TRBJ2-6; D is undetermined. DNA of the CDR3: TGTGCCAGCGCCTTTCTTGAATCCGCCAACGTCCTGACTTTC. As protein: CASAFLESANVLTF.